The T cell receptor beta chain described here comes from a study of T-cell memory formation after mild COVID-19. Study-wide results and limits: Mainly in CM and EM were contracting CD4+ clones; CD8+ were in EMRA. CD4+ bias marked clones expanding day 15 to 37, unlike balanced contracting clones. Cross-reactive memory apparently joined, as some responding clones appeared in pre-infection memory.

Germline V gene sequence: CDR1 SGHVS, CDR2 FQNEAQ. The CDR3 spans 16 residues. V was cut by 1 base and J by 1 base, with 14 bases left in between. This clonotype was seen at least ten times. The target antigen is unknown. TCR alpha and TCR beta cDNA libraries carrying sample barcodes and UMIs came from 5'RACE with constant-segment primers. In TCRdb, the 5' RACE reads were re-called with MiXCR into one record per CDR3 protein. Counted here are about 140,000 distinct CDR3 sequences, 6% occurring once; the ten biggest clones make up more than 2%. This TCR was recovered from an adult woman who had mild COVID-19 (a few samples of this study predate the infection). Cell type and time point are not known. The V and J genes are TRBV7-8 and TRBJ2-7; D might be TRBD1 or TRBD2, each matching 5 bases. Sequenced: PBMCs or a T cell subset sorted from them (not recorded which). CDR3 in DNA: TGTGCCAGCAGCTTAGGTGTCCGGGGACGGTCCTACGAGCAGTACTTC. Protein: CASSLGVRGRSYEQYF.